The 19 T cell receptor beta chains reported below all come from one sample, sequenced in a study of T-cell memory formation after mild COVID-19. TCRdb ran MiXCR on the 5' RACE reads and lists one entry per CDR3 protein. This table has 550,000 to 650,000 distinct CDR3 sequences, 15% to 20% appearing once. The sample comprised PBMCs or a T cell subset sorted from them (not recorded which). The receptor source for this set is an adult woman who had mild COVID-19 (a few samples of this study predate the infection). Cell type and time point are not known.

The chain couples TRBV6-2 or TRBV6-3 to TRBJ1-1, with 7 bases that match TRBD1. The germline CDR1 and CDR2 sequences are MNHEY and SVGEGT. V trimming: 6 bases; J trimming: 5 bases; junction bases outside the gene matches: 9. The CDR3 extends over 14 amino acids. CDR3 amino acids: CASRGTGEWTEAFF. The CDR3 nucleotides read TGTGCCAGCAGAGGAACAGGGGAGTGGACTGAAGCTTTCTTT.

V usage is TRBV20-1 and J usage is TRBJ2-3, with D possibly being TRBD2 (6 bases). V shed 6 bases and J shed 2 bases, with 21 bases lying between them. The germline gives CDR1 DFQATT, CDR2 SNEGSKA (reference sequence). The CDR3 covers 16 residues. CDR3 sequence (DNA): TGCAGTGCCCCAGGCATCGGGCGGGGTCTCACAGATACGCAGTATTTT. This sequence encodes CSAPGIGRGLTDTQYF.

This clonotype was observed a few times. This chain joins TRBV5-1 and TRBJ2-2; 8 positions match TRBD2. The CDR3 spans 17 residues. V shed 1 base and J 0 bases; nucleotides not matched to a gene: 5. From germline, CDR1 is SGHRS and CDR2 YFSETQ. In DNA form, the CDR3 reads TGCGCCAGCAGCTTGAGGTCTAGCGGGCCGAACACCGGGGAGCTGTTTTTT. Protein: CASSLRSSGPNTGELFF.

The genes are TRBV30 and TRBJ2-1; the D gene could be TRBD1 or TRBD2 (5 bases each). Germline V gives CDR1 GTSNPN, CDR2 SVGIG (reference sequence). The CDR3 runs to 13 residues. Trimming took off 2 bases at V and 8 bases at J, with 13 bases between the two ends. The CDR3 DNA follows: TGTGCCTGGAGTATGGGGCTGGGGGATGAGCAGTTCTTC. Translating gives CAWSMGLGDEQFF.

This clonotype was found many times. The CDR3 spells CASSLQGAKNIQYF. The DNA of the CDR3 is TGTGCCAGCAGTTTGCAGGGGGCCAAAAACATTCAGTACTTC. The chain combines TRBV12-3 or TRBV12-4 with TRBJ2-4; perhaps TRBD1 as D (6 bases). This CDR3 region has 14 residues. V lost 3 bases, J lost 1 base, and 7 bases lay in between.

Only a few counts were recorded for this clonotype. The V and J genes are TRBV4-1 and TRBJ2-1; the match to TRBD1 covers 10 bases. Germline V gene data show CDR1 as MGHRA and CDR2 as YSYEKL. The CDR3 contains 15 residues. Unmatched junction bases numbered 5, after V lost 3 bases and J lost 6 bases. CDR3 DNA: TGCGCCAGCAGCCATGACAGGGGGCTGGGCAATGAGCAGTTCTTC. Amino acid sequence: CASSHDRGLGNEQFF.

The chain couples TRBV2 to TRBJ2-3; D gene unclear. In germline, CDR1 is SNHLY, CDR2 FYNNEI. Between the trimmed V and J ends, which lost 7 bases and 0 bases, there was a span of 14 bases. The CDR3 is made up of 15 amino acids. CDR3 sequence reads: CASMGWAGSTDTQYF. CDR3 nucleotides: TGTGCCAGCATGGGGTGGGCCGGTAGCACAGATACGCAGTATTTT.

At least ten counts were recorded for this clonotype. The rearrangement links TRBV29-1 to TRBJ2-1; TRBD1 agrees at 9 bases. Germline values: CDR1 SQVTM, CDR2 ANQGSEA. J lost 8 bases, V lost 7 bases, and 6 bases had no gene match. The CDR3 is 12 residues long. CDR3 coding DNA: TGCAGCGCCCGGACAGGGGAGTATGAGCAGTTCTTC. It yields the protein CSARTGEYEQFF.

This clonotype was observed a handful of times. The V call is TRBV12-3 or TRBV12-4, the J call TRBJ2-1; 10 nucleotides agree with TRBD2. This CDR3 has 15 amino acids. The V segment lost 3 bases and the J segment 6 bases; nucleotides outside the gene matches: 5. The CDR3 loop is CASSFSSGRSNEQFF. In DNA form, the CDR3 reads TGTGCCAGCAGTTTTTCTAGCGGGAGATCCAATGAGCAGTTCTTC.

The CDR3 nucleotides read TGTGCCAGCTCAACGCATTCGGTGGAGTTGAACACTGAAGCTTTCTTT. The encoded protein is CASSTHSVELNTEAFF. V gene TRBV18 combines with J gene TRBJ1-1; D remains ambiguous. Between the trimmed V and J ends, which lost 5 bases and 0 bases, there was a span of 16 bases. CDR1 is KGHSH and CDR2 is LQKENI in the germline V gene. The length of the CDR3 is 16 residues.

The chain has TRBV18 and TRBJ2-5; D not certain. The CDR3 is 14 residues long. V lost 3 bases and J lost 5, with 13 bases in between. Per the germline V gene, CDR1 is KGHSH and CDR2 is LQKENI. The CDR3 DNA reads TGTGCCAGCTCACCTCGCGCAGGTCGGGAGACCCAGTACTTC. Residues: CASSPRAGRETQYF.

Turning to this clonotype: A read error may explain this, as a much larger clone is one base away. V usage is TRBV3-1 and J usage is TRBJ2-1, with 13 positions matching TRBD2. Trimming cost V 7 bases and J 7 bases; bases outside gene matches: 7. The CDR3 length is 15 residues. Looked up from germline, CDR1 is LGHDT and CDR2 is YNNKEL (reference sequence). CDR3 coding DNA: TGTGCCAGCAACCCACCGGGACTAGCGGGAAATGAGCAGTTCTTC. Translated, it gives CASNPPGLAGNEQFF.

The chain uses TRBV7-9 and TRBJ1-5; the D is unclear. CDR1 SEHNR and CDR2 FQNEAQ come from the germline V gene (reference sequence). This CDR3 has 13 residues. The germline V and J ends were trimmed by 5 bases and 10 bases, with 15 bases remaining between them. CDR3 residues: CASSQATLGPQHF. DNA of the CDR3: TGTGCCAGCAGCCAGGCGACGCTGGGTCCCCAGCATTTT.

This rearrangement joins TRBV5-1 to TRBJ2-7; 8 bases match TRBD2. Germline trimming cut 2 bases from V and 1 base from J; bases unmatched to any gene: 2. The CDR3 is 14 residues long. From germline, CDR1 is SGHRS and CDR2 YFSETQ. In DNA, the CDR3 is TGCGCCAGCAGCTTTAGCGGGGATTCCTACGAGCAGTACTTC. Translated, it gives CASSFSGDSYEQYF.

The chain employs TRBV24-1 and TRBJ2-2; a possible D gene is TRBD1 (5 bases). Looked up from germline, CDR1 is KGHDR and CDR2 is SFDVKD. Trimming removed 6 bases from V and 8 bases from J, with 18 bases in between. The CDR3 loop spans 15 amino acids. The DNA for the CDR3 is TGTGCCACCAGTCCCCCCGGGCAGGGAACTGGGGAGCTGTTTTTT. This gives the protein CATSPPGQGTGELFF.

The chain has TRBV9 and TRBJ2-3; 9 bases map to TRBD2. V shed 4 bases and J 2 bases; nucleotides not matched to a gene: 11. Germline CDR1 is SGDLS and CDR2 is YYNGEE. This CDR3 has 17 residues. CDR3: CASSSRKRGDLTDTQYF. The DNA of the CDR3 is TGTGCCAGCAGCTCAAGAAAGCGGGGGGACCTCACAGATACGCAGTATTTT.

The V call is TRBV7-6, the J call TRBJ2-1, with D perhaps TRBD1 or TRBD2 (5 bases each). V shed 5 bases and J shed 7 bases, with 12 bases lying between them. Germline V gene sequence: CDR1 SGHVS, CDR2 FNYEAQ. The CDR3 loop spans 13 amino acids. DNA of the CDR3: TGTGCCAGCAGCCATGGGACGACTAATGAGCAGTTCTTC. It yields the protein CASSHGTTNEQFF.

The chain has TRBV29-1 and TRBJ1-1; D unclear. This CDR3 has 10 amino acids. Looked up from germline, CDR1 is SQVTM and CDR2 is ANQGSEA. Trimming took 6 bases from V and 3 from J, leaving 5 bases between them. The chain's CDR3 is CSVTHTEAFF. CDR3 coding DNA: TGCAGCGTCACCCACACTGAAGCTTTCTTT.

This clonotype was seen a handful of times. This chain links TRBV5-1 with TRBJ2-1; D remains ambiguous. V gave up 2 bases and J gave up 6 bases, with 12 bases separating them. This CDR3 comprises 14 residues. CDR1 SGHRS and CDR2 YFSETQ come from the germline V gene. CDR3 bases: TGCGCCAGCAGCTTCCCCCAGCGTGCCAATGAGCAGTTCTTC. This gives the protein CASSFPQRANEQFF. Looking up the rest from reference TRBV5-1 and TRBJ2-1 gives the full variable domain: KAGVTQTPRYLIKTRGQQVTLSCSPISGHRSVSWYQQTPGQGLQFLFEYFSETQRNKGNFPGRFSGRQFSNSRSEMNVSTLELGDSALYLCASSFPQRANEQFFGPGTRLTVL.